Presented here are 23 T cell receptor beta chains from one specimen sequenced in a study of OX40 agonist ivuxolimab in advanced cancers. Using immunoSEQ multiplex PCR, the repertoire was profiled, and TCRdb retains in-frame clones only, with some absent. The sample lists roughly 70,000 clones, more than 80% occurring once. The sample was CD4+ or CD8+ T cells sorted from blood, taken in a trial of the OX40 agonist ivuxolimab. All receptors come from an adult with an advanced solid tumor such as melanoma, head and neck, liver or kidney cancer.

The genes are TRBV7-9 and TRBJ2-1; 7 nucleotides line up with TRBD2. Germline lookup yields CDR1 SEHNR and CDR2 FQNEAQ (reference sequence). V dropped 3 bases and J dropped 2; count of bases not matched to a gene: 1. The CDR3 spans 14 residues. In DNA form, the CDR3 reads TGTGCCAGCAGCTTGGCGGGAGCCTACAATGAGCAGTTCTTC. Protein: CASSLAGAYNEQFF.

The chain joins TRBV6-1 to TRBJ1-5; no clear D. Trimming removed 4 bases from V and 0 bases from J, with 7 bases in between. CDR1 is MNHNS and CDR2 is SASEGT in the germline V gene. The CDR3 loop spans 14 amino acids. CDR3 sequence: CASSGDYSNQPQHF. The CDR3 DNA reads as TGTGCCAGCAGTGGGGATTATAGCAATCAGCCCCAGCATTTT.

The chain couples TRBV4-1 to TRBJ2-2; 13 bases agree with TRBD2. The germline CDR1 and CDR2 sequences are MGHRA and YSYEKL. The V segment lost 4 bases and the J segment 7 bases; nucleotides outside the gene matches: 6. This CDR3 region has 16 residues. The CDR3 DNA is TGCGCCAGCAGCCCGCGACTAGCGGGGGGCTTCGGGGAGCTGTTTTTT. It specifies CASSPRLAGGFGELFF.

This chain joins TRBV6-6 and TRBJ2-7; 10 bases agree with TRBD1. Germline CDR1 and CDR2: MNHNY and SVGAGI (reference sequence). V dropped 6 bases and J dropped 4; count of bases not matched to a gene: 3. The CDR3 is made up of 13 amino acids. The CDR3 protein is CASRTGGEYEQYF. The CDR3 DNA sequence: TGTGCCAGCAGGACAGGGGGCGAGTACGAGCAGTACTTC.

The rearrangement links TRBV5-4 to TRBJ2-4; D possibly corresponds to TRBD1 (6 bases). Germline loops: CDR1 SGHNT, CDR2 YYREEE (reference sequence). The CDR3 runs to 15 residues. Trimming removed 0 bases from V and 3 bases from J, with 10 bases in between. The CDR3 DNA is TGTGCCAGCAGCTTGGGTGGGGACAACAAAAACATTCAGTACTTC. This codes for CASSLGGDNKNIQYF.

The V gene is TRBV7-9, the J gene TRBJ2-2, with 8 bases aligning to TRBD1. V was pared by 10 bases and J by 4 bases, with 5 bases of the junction left unmatched. The CDR3 is made up of 13 amino acids. Looked up from germline, CDR1 is SEHNR and CDR2 is FQNEAQ (reference sequence). CDR3 region: CATRTGRTGELFF. For the CDR3, the DNA is TGTGCCACCCGGACAGGGCGCACCGGGGAGCTGTTTTTT.

This sequence joins TRBV5-1 and TRBJ2-7; 8 positions agree with TRBD1. There are 14 residues in the CDR3. The V gene end was trimmed by 4 bases and the J gene end by 5 bases; junction bases not matched to a gene: 8. Germline assignment: CDR1 SGHRS and CDR2 YFSETQ. As DNA, the CDR3 is TGCGCCAGCAGCAACCGACAGGGGCGGAACGAGCAGTACTTC. It is translated as CASSNRQGRNEQYF.

This rearrangement joins TRBV4-1 to TRBJ2-1; no reliable D call. Trimming stripped 1 base from V and 2 bases from J, with 12 bases between. The CDR3 has 16 residues. Germline V gene data show CDR1 as MGHRA and CDR2 as YSYEKL. CDR3 sequence reads: CASSQGRPSTYNEQFF. Here the CDR3 DNA reads TGCGCCAGCAGCCAAGGACGGCCTTCCACCTACAATGAGCAGTTCTTC.

This clone is a singleton in its sample. The chain combines TRBV12-5 with TRBJ2-5; 7 bases match TRBD1. CDR1 and CDR2 (germline): LGHNT, FRNRAP. The J segment lost 3 bases and the V segment lost 3 bases, leaving 16 bases of the junction unmatched. The CDR3 extends over 18 amino acids. The CDR3 bases are TGTGCTAGTGGTTTCCATCCGCCTATACGGGGACAGAAAGAGACCCAGTACTTC. The encoded protein is CASGFHPPIRGQKETQYF.

V usage is TRBV10-3 and J usage is TRBJ2-7; TRBD2 matches 8 bases. This CDR3 contains 14 residues. The germline CDR1 and CDR2 sequences are ENHRY and SYGVKD. Germline trimming cut 7 bases from V and 2 bases from J; bases unmatched to any gene: 7. The CDR3 bases are TGTGCCATCAATAGGGGACTAGGCCCCTACGAGCAGTACTTC. Protein sequence: CAINRGLGPYEQYF.

This rearrangement joins TRBV5-1 to TRBJ2-7; tentatively, D is TRBD2 (5 bases). CDR3 size: 17 residues. With 5 bases removed from V and 5 bases from J, the gap between germline ends came to 26 bases. The V gene's germline CDR1 is SGHRS and CDR2 YFSETQ. The DNA for the CDR3 is TGCGCCAGCAGGTCCGACTCGAAATCAGGAGGACGGCACGAGCAGTACTTC. Residues: CASRSDSKSGGRHEQYF. The whole variable domain, remainder taken from reference TRBV5-1 and TRBJ2-7, is KAGVTQTPRYLIKTRGQQVTLSCSPISGHRSVSWYQQTPGQGLQFLFEYFSETQRNKGNFPGRFSGRQFSNSRSEMNVSTLELGDSALYLCASRSDSKSGGRHEQYFGPGTRLTVT.

The chain links TRBV5-1 to TRBJ1-3; D is perhaps TRBD1 (6 bases). Germline assignment: CDR1 SGHRS and CDR2 YFSETQ. The V end was cut by 0 bases, the J end by 2 bases, with 12 bases between. This CDR3 is built from 16 residues. The CDR3 DNA follows: TGCGCCAGCAGCTTGGCCGTACAGGGTACTGGAAACACCATATATTTT. Protein sequence: CASSLAVQGTGNTIYF.

A single count supports this clone. The chain recombines TRBV11-2 with TRBJ1-2; D is undetermined. This CDR3 region has 15 residues. Germline V gene data show CDR1 as SGHAT and CDR2 as FQNNGV. The V end was cut by 2 bases, the J end by 5 bases, with 15 bases between. The CDR3 nucleotides are TGTGCCAGCAGCTTATCGACGCAGGCCGGGTATGGCTACACCTTC. Translation: CASSLSTQAGYGYTF. The full variable domain, with the rest looked up from reference TRBV11-2 and TRBJ1-2, is EAGVAQSPRYKIIEKRQSVAFWCNPISGHATLYWYQQILGQGPKLLIQFQNNGVVDDSQLPKDRFSAERLKGVDSTLKIQPAKLEDSAVYLCASSLSTQAGYGYTFGSGTRLTVV.

The chain carries TRBV11-1 and TRBJ2-1; 11 bases agree with TRBD2. The CDR3 is made up of 16 amino acids. The J segment lost 8 bases and the V segment lost 6 bases, leaving 12 bases of the junction unmatched. Germline CDR1 and CDR2: SGHAT and FQDESV (reference sequence). The CDR3 region is CASSPRLAGWGHEQFF. In DNA form, the CDR3 reads TGTGCCAGCAGTCCCCGACTAGCGGGGTGGGGTCATGAGCAGTTCTTC.

The chain joins TRBV5-1 to TRBJ1-1; the D is unclear. The V end lost 0 bases, the J end lost 4 bases, and 13 bases lay between the germline ends. The germline gives CDR1 SGHRS, CDR2 YFSETQ. The CDR3 covers 15 residues. This CDR3 is CASSLALGRGTEAFF. CDR3 nucleotides: TGCGCCAGCAGCTTGGCCTTGGGTCGGGGCACTGAAGCTTTCTTT. The full variable domain, rest sourced from reference TRBV5-1 and TRBJ1-1, is KAGVTQTPRYLIKTRGQQVTLSCSPISGHRSVSWYQQTPGQGLQFLFEYFSETQRNKGNFPGRFSGRQFSNSRSEMNVSTLELGDSALYLCASSLALGRGTEAFFGQGTRLTVV.

The chain links TRBV6-6 to TRBJ1-1, with D possibly being TRBD1 (6 bases). V was cut by 2 bases and J by 12 bases, with 10 bases left in between. This CDR3 region has 11 residues. Per germline, CDR1 MNHNY and CDR2 SVGAGI (reference sequence). In DNA form, the CDR3 reads TGTGCCAGCAGTTACGGGGGGCCGACTTTCTTT. It yields the protein CASSYGGPTFF.

The V and J genes are TRBV7-9 and TRBJ1-6; possibly TRBD1 for D (5 bases). The V gene's germline CDR1 is SEHNR and CDR2 FQNEAQ (reference sequence). V lost 5 bases, J lost 6 bases, and 14 bases lay in between. The CDR3 runs to 15 residues. CDR3 sequence: CASSPPGRINSPLHF. Here the CDR3 DNA reads TGTGCCAGCAGCCCTCCGGGACGGATTAATTCACCCCTCCACTTT.

This chain's CDR3 is CASSPRDTPYEQYF. In nucleotides, the CDR3 is TGTGCCAGCTCACCAAGGGACACCCCCTACGAGCAGTACTTC. J is TRBJ2-7 and V is TRBV18; D is possibly TRBD1 (6 bases). Deletions cut 2 bases from V and 2 bases from J, with 10 bases between. The CDR3 is made up of 14 amino acids. The V gene's germline CDR1 is KGHSH and CDR2 LQKENI. Full variable domain (rest looked up from reference TRBV18 and TRBJ2-7): NAGVMQNPRHLVRRRGQEARLRCSPMKGHSHVYWYRQLPEEGLKFMVYLQKENIIDESGMPKERFSAEFPKEGPSILRIQQVVRGDSAAYFCASSPRDTPYEQYFGPGTRLTVT.

V usage is TRBV5-4 and J usage is TRBJ2-1; either TRBD1 or TRBD2 may supply D (5 bases each). The CDR3 totals 14 residues. Germline CDR1 SGHNT, CDR2 YYREEE (reference sequence). The V gene lost 3 bases and the J gene lost 8 bases, with 15 bases spanning the gap. The CDR3 is CASSSGTSAHEQFF. CDR3 coding DNA: TGTGCCAGCAGCTCCGGGACCTCGGCGCATGAGCAGTTCTTC.

Turning to this clone: The junction differs from germline at one of its ends, possibly a read error. This sequence joins TRBV2 and TRBJ1-2; D gene uncertain. The CDR3 is 12 amino acids. Germline V CDR1 and CDR2: SNHLY, FYNNEI. This CDR3 is CATSVRDYGYTF. The CDR3 nucleotides are TGTGCCACCAGTGTAAGGGACTATGGCTACACCTTC.

The chain links TRBV5-6 to TRBJ1-6; no firm D call. The CDR3 covers 12 residues. Germline-derived CDR1 and CDR2 are SGHDT and YYEEEE. Trimming shortened V by 1 base and J by 7 bases, and 3 bases separated the two germline ends. CDR3 sequence: CASSLTNSPLHF. The CDR3 DNA reads TGTGCCAGCAGCTTGACAAATTCACCCCTCCACTTT.

This chain connects TRBV30 to TRBJ2-7; no clear D gene. Germline V gene sequence: CDR1 GTSNPN, CDR2 SVGIG (reference sequence). CDR3 size: 13 residues. V was trimmed by 2 bases and J by 0 bases, leaving 8 bases between them. The CDR3 DNA sequence: TGTGCCTGGAGTAAAACATCCTCCTACGAGCAGTACTTC. Translation: CAWSKTSSYEQYF.

This clone appeared a few times. The chain carries TRBV18 and TRBJ2-2; no reliable D call. V lost 1 base and J 7 bases, leaving 7 bases between the germline ends. The CDR3 covers 13 residues. The germline V gene has CDR1 KGHSH and CDR2 LQKENI. CDR3 region: CASSPQWGGELFF. The CDR3 DNA reads as TGTGCCAGCTCACCACAGTGGGGCGGGGAGCTGTTTTTT. The full variable domain, rest sourced from reference TRBV18 and TRBJ2-2, is NAGVMQNPRHLVRRRGQEARLRCSPMKGHSHVYWYRQLPEEGLKFMVYLQKENIIDESGMPKERFSAEFPKEGPSILRIQQVVRGDSAAYFCASSPQWGGELFFGEGSRLTVL.